The source of this T cell receptor (beta chain) is a study of long-term antiretroviral therapy in people with HIV (dated by TCRdb to between 2021 and 2024). For context, the study as a whole: Collection of the earliest samples took place about a decade ahead of the 2015 WHO recommendation for immediate ART, at a time when ART was typically delayed until CD4 counts fell. Of the 30 participants with HIV, roughly 10 were female. A retrospective serial study tested whether ART initiation and durable HIV suppression were associated with changes in peripheral blood TRB repertoire composition and diversity. Test extractions of a monoclonal T-cell line alongside a few dozen polyclonal samples showed no cross-contamination during QIAcube processing. From some 33 adults with confirmed HIV infection, the cohort provided some 200 cryopreserved PBMC samples, gathered serially across a mean of about 6 years (range 1-12).

This clone was seen just once. No antigen is known for it. Qualities for individual bases were not recorded, and no much larger clone is one base off. CDR1 and CDR2 are read off the germline V gene (reference sequence) as SEHNR and FQNEAQ. Its CDR3 holds 15 amino acids, cysteine through phenylalanine. The read is trimmed to its CDR3 DNA, 45 bases read in frame from base 1. V lost 5 bases and J lost 4 bases; the stretch between them is 14 bases long. The immunoSEQ hsTCRB v3.0 assay was used at survey level resolution to sequence the TRB variable region. TRB sequencing targeted a depth of 40,000-50,000 T-cell genomes per sample. An Illumina MiSeq with a v3 150-cycle kit was used to sequence the pooled TRB libraries. In the paper's pipeline: Repertoire analysis ran in R within a reproducible Nextflow workflow covering QC, data transformation and analysis. LymphoSeq2, an R package for exploring AIRR-Seq data, was used to implement custom analyses. After excluding a few samples that yielded fewer than 5000 total TRB sequences, some 180 HIV repertoires remained for analysis. Among the approximately 180 retained HIV repertoires, some 60 were collected before ART initiation and around 130 were collected after ART initiation. Repertoires were downsampled to 5000 TRB nucleotide sequences, and summary statistics were averaged over 100 downsampling iterations. Only TRB sequences with CDR3 regions of at least seven amino acids were retained for analysis. Two measures captured diversity: a Shannon entropy-derived clonality score and the Gini coefficient. In the repertoire networks, any two of the top 5000 CDR3 amino acid sequences were linked whenever the two sequences differed by an edit distance of one. Antigen specificity groups and MHC restriction were predicted for TRB CDR3 amino acid sequences with GLIPH2. To flag known CMV, EBV, HIV or tissue antigen associations, CDR3 amino acid sequences were matched against VDJdb and McPAS-TCR. Pre-ART, post-ART and control groups were compared with Wilcoxon signed-rank tests and Holm-Bonferroni correction. This immuneACCESS table, as held by TCRdb, lists in-frame sequences with V and J called but not all clones. Of the missing ones, under half trace to an unresolved V gene in checked studies; the others have no known cause. V and J calls and clone size come straight from that table; D and trimming were deduced from the DNA. In all, the sample holds about 21,000 clones, and 70% to 90% of those were seen once. Clones ranked in the top ten supply 4% to 5% of the sample.

To be included, a participant needed at least one PBMC sample from before ART initiation plus at least two post-ART samples. All participants with HIV were treated in the United States of America. Before DNA extraction, cryopreserved samples of about 0.9-11 million PBMC were thawed and then washed. At the time of the earliest PBMC sample, participants with HIV were aged between roughly 23 and 60 years. Per participant, PBMC samples came from 1-4 timepoints prior to ART initiation and 2-8 timepoints following ART initiation, for a median of 7 samples. Serial HIV viral load, CD4+ T-cell count, ART history and demographic data were obtained for every participant. A Qiagen kit on a QIAcube was used to extract genomic DNA from unsorted PBMC, with samples processed in batches of 12. Results and caveats for the whole study, not just this receptor: CDR3 length ranges in HIV repertoires were narrower than in controls, and network structure suggested an antigen-experienced repertoire with only a slight naive shift after ART. Because cell numbers in pre-ART samples were limited, unsorted PBMC were profiled instead of sorted CD4+ and CD8+ T cells. No data were available on ART adherence, viral resistance or therapy changes, limiting inferences about post-ART repertoire changes. Expanded TRB clones identified before ART initiation dominated the repertoire across all time points, though the dominance fluctuated and decreased in many PLHIV after ART. Since PBMC availability was limited, sequencing covered only the TCR beta chain, with no alpha chain pairing. The samples span the years 2004 to 2017, and the ART regimens used at that time may not be as effective as current regimens. Starting ART was linked to a significant rise in TRB diversity, yet even with long-term ART the diversity remained significantly lower than in transplant donor controls.

This receptor chain uses TRBV7-9 and TRBJ2-2; the D gene cannot be named for sure. This receptor was identified in a man in his sixties with HIV. Sequences were derived from unsorted PBMCs, sampled 1.3 years after starting antiretroviral therapy. For the CDR3, the sequence is CASSPLVAATGELFF. The bases read TGTGCCAGCAGCCCCCTAGTTGCAGCCACCGGGGAGCTGTTTTTT.